One and the same sample provided the 25 T cell receptor beta chains below, sequenced in a study of cytomegalovirus exposure and HLA in healthy donors. Amplification used 60 Vbeta primers and 13 Jbeta primers. Assay: immunoSEQ multiplex PCR; the TCRdb copy retains only in-frame clones and omits some. This table holds roughly 180,000 clones, about four fifths found once. Input material: PBMCs. Source of these receptors: a female donor in good health and CMV-seronegative.

In its sample, this clone was seen once. The CDR3 protein is CASSRRQGGTDTQYF. CDR3 in DNA: TGTGCCAGCAGCAGAAGACAGGGGGGCACAGATACGCAGTATTTT. The V gene is TRBV9, the J gene TRBJ2-3; 9 nucleotides align to TRBD1. Germline lookup yields CDR1 SGDLS and CDR2 YYNGEE. The junction had 4 bases not matched to a gene; V was cut back by 4 bases and J by 1 base. The CDR3 runs to 15 residues.

This sequence joins TRBV30 and TRBJ1-4; D might be TRBD1 (6 bases). Germline V gene lookup returns CDR1 GTSNPN and CDR2 SVGIG (reference sequence). This CDR3 has 15 amino acids. V was clipped by 3 bases and J by 5 bases, with 16 bases between them. Here the CDR3 reads CAWSPGGGGNEKLFF. The DNA for the CDR3 is TGTGCCTGGAGCCCGGGTGGCGGGGGCAATGAAAAACTGTTTTTT.

The chain employs TRBV4-1 and TRBJ2-4; 10 bases are shared with TRBD2. The CDR3 extends over 17 amino acids. The V gene end was trimmed by 3 bases and the J gene end by 0 bases; junction bases not matched to a gene: 5. CDR1 MGHRA and CDR2 YSYEKL come from the germline V gene. The CDR3 reads CASSQPGLAKAKNIQYF. CDR3 DNA: TGCGCCAGCAGCCAGCCGGGACTAGCGAAAGCCAAAAACATTCAGTACTTC.

The rearrangement uses TRBV6-1 and TRBJ2-1; TRBD2 agrees at 11 bases. In germline, CDR1 is MNHNS, CDR2 SASEGT. The CDR3 is 15 residues long. Trimming took 6 bases from V and 9 from J; bases not matched to a gene: 10. The chain's CDR3 is CASSAPSGGLGEQFF. The CDR3 region has the DNA TGTGCCAGCAGCGCCCCTAGCGGGGGGTTAGGTGAGCAGTTCTTC.

The V gene is TRBV5-4, the J gene TRBJ2-2; D is possibly TRBD1 (5 bases). The CDR3 is 15 amino acids. Germline assignment: CDR1 SGHNT and CDR2 YYREEE (reference sequence). V dropped 2 bases and J dropped 3 bases, with 11 bases sitting between them. The CDR3 spells CASSLQGVDTGELFF. The CDR3 DNA reads as TGTGCCAGCAGCTTACAAGGGGTGGACACCGGGGAGCTGTTTTTT. Full variable domain (outside the CDR3, taken from reference TRBV5-4 and TRBJ2-2): ETGVTQSPTHLIKTRGQQVTLRCSSQSGHNTVSWYQQALGQGPQFIFQYYREEENGRGNFPPRFSGLQFPNYSSELNVNALELDDSALYLCASSLQGVDTGELFFGEGSRLTVL.

This rearrangement joins TRBV6-5 to TRBJ1-2; D ambiguous. V was cut by 7 bases and J by 3 bases, with 12 bases left in between. The CDR3 is 13 amino acids. Germline V CDR1 and CDR2: MNHEY, SVGAGI. CDR3 DNA sequence: TGTGCCAGCACTAAACGACGGGACTATGGCTACACCTTC. This sequence encodes CASTKRRDYGYTF.

A single count supports this clone. The gene calls are TRBV7-8 and TRBJ2-5, with 10 bases identical to TRBD2. With 1 base clipped from V and 4 bases from J, the junction kept 9 bases outside the gene matches. This CDR3 contains 17 residues. The germline gives CDR1 SGHVS, CDR2 FQNEAQ. The CDR3 coding sequence is TGTGCCAGCAGCTTAGTGCGGTTAGCGGGGGGCTTAGAGACCCAGTACTTC. This translates into CASSLVRLAGGLETQYF.

Comments on this clone: One end of the junction does not line up with germline, which may come from a read error. This chain's CDR3 is CSSSKDGQAGELFF. The CDR3 nucleotides read TGTTCCAGCAGCAAAGATGGACAGGCGGGGGAGCTGTTTTTT. This sequence joins TRBV7-9 and TRBJ2-2; the match to TRBD1 covers 7 bases. Germline values: CDR1 SEHNR, CDR2 FQNEAQ (reference sequence). The CDR3 spans 14 residues.

The sample holds a few counts of this clone. This sequence joins TRBV27 and TRBJ2-2; D may be TRBD2 (6 bases). V was pared by 2 bases and J by 1 base, with 14 bases between. This CDR3 is 17 amino acids long. Germline V gene data show CDR1 as MNHEY and CDR2 as SMNVEV (reference sequence). DNA of the CDR3: TGTGCCAGCAGTTTAGATTATAACGGGAGGAACACCGGGGAGCTGTTTTTT. Protein: CASSLDYNGRNTGELFF.

The chain has TRBV5-1 and TRBJ2-5, with D maybe TRBD2 (5 bases). The CDR3 spans 13 residues. Deletions cut 4 bases from V and 11 bases from J, with 18 bases between. Germline CDR1 reads SGHRS; CDR2 reads YFSETQ. The CDR3 sequence: CASSQEAPWEQYF. CDR3 DNA sequence: TGCGCCAGCAGCCAGGAAGCCCCCTGGGAGCAGTACTTC.

This clone was found once. The chain employs TRBV5-6 and TRBJ2-1; D perhaps matches TRBD2 (5 bases). V lost 1 base, J lost 0 bases, and 14 bases lay in between. Germline V gives CDR1 SGHDT, CDR2 YYEEEE. CDR3 length: 17 amino acids. The CDR3 DNA reads TGTGCCAGCAGCTTGTTTTGGCGGGCCAACTCCTACAATGAGCAGTTCTTC. Translated, it gives CASSLFWRANSYNEQFF.

The V and J genes are TRBV10-2 and TRBJ2-5; 9 bases map to TRBD1. The germline V gene has CDR1 WSHSY and CDR2 SAAADI. CDR3 length equals 15 residues. With 1 base clipped from V and 5 bases from J, the junction kept 5 bases outside the gene matches. CDR3 DNA sequence: TGCGCCAGCAGTGAGTGGGGACAGGGTCTGGAGACCCAGTACTTC. Translating gives CASSEWGQGLETQYF.

This chain uses TRBV7-9 with TRBJ2-3, with 7 positions matching TRBD2. J gave up 7 bases and V 3 bases, and 4 bases lay outside the gene matches. Germline CDR1 SEHNR, CDR2 FQNEAQ (reference sequence). CDR3 length: 13 amino acids. DNA for the CDR3: TGTGCCAGCAGCTTGGGGGGGAAAAATACGCAGTATTTT. Encoded protein: CASSLGGKNTQYF.

The chain couples TRBV6-4 to TRBJ1-2; perhaps TRBD1 as D (6 bases). V was trimmed by 2 bases and J by 5 bases, leaving 12 bases between them. Looked up from germline, CDR1 is MRHNA and CDR2 is SNTAGT. The CDR3 contains 14 residues. The DNA of the CDR3 is TGTGCCAGCAGTGACCGCGGACAGTCATATGGCTACACCTTC. It translates to CASSDRGQSYGYTF.

DNA for the CDR3: TGTGCCAGCAGGGGGGACAGGGACCTCTCCTACGAGCAGTACTTC. This translates into CASRGDRDLSYEQYF. This chain uses TRBV28 with TRBJ2-7; the match to TRBD1 covers 9 bases. V lost 6 bases to trimming and J lost 0 bases; unmatched junction nucleotides: 6. The germline CDR1 and CDR2 sequences are MDHEN and SYDVKM. The CDR3 totals 15 residues.

In its sample, this clone was seen a few times. V gene TRBV5-5 combines with J gene TRBJ2-1, with D tentatively TRBD2 (6 bases). Germline V gene data show CDR1 as SGHKS and CDR2 as YYEKEE (reference sequence). The CDR3 has 16 residues. The ends were cut back, 0 bases at V and 0 bases at J, with 10 bases in the middle. The CDR3 sequence is CASSLAHGSSYNEQFF. CDR3 in DNA: TGTGCCAGCAGCTTGGCCCACGGGAGCTCCTACAATGAGCAGTTCTTC.

This clone was counted only a few times. The chain carries TRBV11-2 and TRBJ2-7, with 7 bases fitting TRBD1. Germline CDR1 reads SGHAT; CDR2 reads FQNNGV. The CDR3 is made up of 15 amino acids. The V gene end was trimmed by 5 bases and the J gene end by 3 bases; junction bases not matched to a gene: 10. As DNA, the CDR3 is TGTGCCAGCAGCCGACCGGGACAGCTGAGCTACGAGCAGTACTTC. Its translation: CASSRPGQLSYEQYF.

This rearrangement joins TRBV7-9 to TRBJ1-1; perhaps TRBD1 as D (6 bases). The CDR3 covers 17 residues. Germline V CDR1 and CDR2: SEHNR, FQNEAQ (reference sequence). V was pared by 1 base and J by 8 bases, with 23 bases between. CDR3 sequence (DNA): TGTGCCAGCAGCTTAGTTACCCACACCGGGACATTTCAGGAAGCTTTCTTT. It encodes CASSLVTHTGTFQEAFF.

This chain links TRBV7-9 with TRBJ2-7; D uncertain. The CDR3 spans 13 residues. V was trimmed by 0 bases and J by 2 bases, leaving 5 bases between them. Germline V gene sequence: CDR1 SEHNR, CDR2 FQNEAQ (reference sequence). DNA for the CDR3: TGTGCCAGCAGCTTAGCCCGGGCCTACGAGCAGTACTTC. Amino acid sequence: CASSLARAYEQYF. The variable domain in full, completed from reference TRBV7-9 and TRBJ2-7, reads DTGVSQNPRHKITKRGQNVTFRCDPISEHNRLYWYRQTLGQGPEFLTYFQNEAQLEKSRLLSDRFSAERPKGSFSTLEIQRTEQGDSAMYLCASSLARAYEQYFGPGTRLTVT.

This chain joins TRBV29-1 and TRBJ2-2; maybe TRBD1 (8 bases). V was shortened by 4 bases and J by 5 bases, with 14 bases between the two germline ends. The length of the CDR3 is 14 residues. CDR1 and CDR2 from the germline V gene are SQVTM and ANQGSEA. In DNA form, the CDR3 reads TGCAGCGTTGCAGGACAGGGAGGGACCGGGGAGCTGTTTTTT. Protein sequence: CSVAGQGGTGELFF.

V and J are TRBV18 and TRBJ2-7; D gene uncertain. Germline CDR1 reads KGHSH; CDR2 reads LQKENI. V was cut by 6 bases and J by 2 bases, with 17 bases left in between. The CDR3 runs to 15 residues. This CDR3 reads CASSSQPDSPYEQYF. The CDR3 coding sequence is TGTGCCAGCTCGTCACAGCCAGATTCCCCCTACGAGCAGTACTTC.

The CDR3 loop is CASSWTVSGNTIYF. Here the CDR3 DNA reads TGTGCCAGCAGCTGGACAGTCTCTGGAAACACCATATATTTT. The rearrangement joins TRBV7-8 to TRBJ1-3, with D perhaps TRBD1 (6 bases). Germline V lookup: CDR1 SGHVS, CDR2 FQNEAQ. The V end was cut by 4 bases, the J end by 0 bases, with 7 bases between. The CDR3 extends over 14 amino acids.

A few counts support this clone. The chain combines TRBV4-3 with TRBJ2-7; possible D gene TRBD2, 5 bases. This CDR3 comprises 16 residues. The ends were cut back, 0 bases at V and 7 bases at J, with 19 bases in the middle. CDR1 and CDR2 (germline): LGHNA, YSLEER. CDR3 in amino acids: CASSQEPLAPLIEQYF. The CDR3 DNA follows: TGCGCCAGCAGCCAAGAACCGCTAGCCCCACTAATAGAGCAGTACTTC.

This clone appeared a single time. The chain employs TRBV11-3 and TRBJ2-1, with 11 bases aligning to TRBD2. After removal of 4 bases from V and 8 bases from J, the junction contained 7 bases not matched to a gene. There are 15 residues in the CDR3. Germline V lookup: CDR1 SGHNT, CDR2 YENEEA. CDR3 amino acids: CASSSGTSGGDEQFF. The CDR3 DNA sequence: TGTGCCAGCAGCTCCGGGACTAGCGGAGGGGATGAGCAGTTCTTC.

This chain links TRBV6-1 with TRBJ2-7; D call uncertain. V lost 1 base to trimming and J lost 0 bases, with 10 bases between them. Germline V gene sequence: CDR1 MNHNS, CDR2 SASEGT. The CDR3 loop spans 15 amino acids. The CDR3 spells CASSEGQVVSYEQYF. DNA for the CDR3: TGTGCCAGCAGTGAAGGCCAGGTCGTCTCCTACGAGCAGTACTTC.